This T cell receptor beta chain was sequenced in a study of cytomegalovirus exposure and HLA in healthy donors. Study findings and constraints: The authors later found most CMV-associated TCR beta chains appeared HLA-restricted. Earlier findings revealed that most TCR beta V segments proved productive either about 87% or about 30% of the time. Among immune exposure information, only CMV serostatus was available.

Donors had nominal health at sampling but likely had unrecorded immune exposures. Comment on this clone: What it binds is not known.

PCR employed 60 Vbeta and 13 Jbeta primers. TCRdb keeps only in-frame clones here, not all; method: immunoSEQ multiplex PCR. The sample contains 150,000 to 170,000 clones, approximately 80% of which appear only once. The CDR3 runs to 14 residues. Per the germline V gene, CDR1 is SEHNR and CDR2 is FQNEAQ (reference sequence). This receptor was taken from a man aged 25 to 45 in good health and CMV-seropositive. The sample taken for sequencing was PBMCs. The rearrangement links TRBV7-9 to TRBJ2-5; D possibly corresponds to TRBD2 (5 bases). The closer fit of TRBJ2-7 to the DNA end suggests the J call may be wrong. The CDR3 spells CASSLHGKTYEQYF. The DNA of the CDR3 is TGTGCCAGCAGCTTACACGGGAAGACCTACGAGCAGTACTTC.